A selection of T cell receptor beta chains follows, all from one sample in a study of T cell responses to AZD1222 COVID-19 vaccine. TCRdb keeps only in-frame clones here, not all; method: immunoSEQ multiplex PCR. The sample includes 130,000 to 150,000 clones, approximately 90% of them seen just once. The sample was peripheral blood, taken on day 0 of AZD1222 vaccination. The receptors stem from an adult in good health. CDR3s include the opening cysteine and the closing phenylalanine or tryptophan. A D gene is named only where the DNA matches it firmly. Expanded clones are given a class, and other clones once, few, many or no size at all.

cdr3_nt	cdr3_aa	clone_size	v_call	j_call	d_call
TGCGCCAGCAGCCTTGCGGGACAGTCCTACGAGCAGTACTTC	CASSLAGQSYEQYF	-	TRBV4-1	TRBJ2-7	-
TGCGCCAGCAGCCAAGGACTCGGCGGGTACGAGCAGTACTTC	CASSQGLGGYEQYF	-	TRBV4-3	TRBJ2-7	-
TGTGCCAGCAGCATACAAGGGACCATAGCTAACTATGGCTACACCTTC	CASSIQGTIANYGYTF	-	TRBV7-2	TRBJ1-2	-
TGTGCCAGCAGTACCGGGACGGGAGGTGAGACCCAGTACTTC	CASSTGTGGETQYF	-	TRBV5-5	TRBJ2-5	TRBD2
TGTGCCAGCAGTGAGCGAGCGGGGGAAGCGGAGACCCAGTACTTC	CASSERAGEAETQYF	-	TRBV6-4	TRBJ2-5	TRBD2
TGTGCCAGCAGCTTGGCAGGGGGCTCGTTGTACGAGCAGTACTTC	CASSLAGGSLYEQYF	-	TRBV5-5	TRBJ2-7	TRBD1
TGTGCCTGGAGCGGGGACAGCGCGCAAGAGACCCAGTACTTC	CAWSGDSAQETQYF	-	TRBV30	TRBJ2-5	TRBD1
TGCGCCAGCAGTGAGTCAGTGGGCAGGGGCGTCGGAAACACCATATATTTT	CASSESVGRGVGNTIYF	-	TRBV10-2	TRBJ1-3	-
TGTGCCAGTAGTACCCTAACAGGGCTTGGGGACAATGAGCAGTTCTTC	CASSTLTGLGDNEQFF	-	TRBV19	TRBJ2-1	-
TGTGCCAGCAGCCCACCGGGACGGCTATACGAGCAGTACTTC	CASSPPGRLYEQYF	-	TRBV9	TRBJ2-7	-
TGTGCCAGCAGCTTAGTAGGGGACAATTCACCCCTCCACTTT	CASSLVGDNSPLHF	-	TRBV7-9	TRBJ1-6	-
TGTGCCAGCAGTGAAGGACAGGGTGTTGAGGGCTACACCTTC	CASSEGQGVEGYTF	-	TRBV2	TRBJ1-2	TRBD1
TGTGCCAGCAGCCTTAGCCCCTTCCCGAACACCGGGGAGCTGTTTTTT	CASSLSPFPNTGELFF	-	TRBV7-2	TRBJ2-2	-
TGCGCCAGCACCCTAAGGGGGCCCAACACCGGGGAGCTGTTTTTT	CASTLRGPNTGELFF	once	TRBV5-1	TRBJ2-2	TRBD1
TGTGCCAGCAGCCAGCCCGTCAGGGGCGGACTAGCGGGGCCGGCCGGGGAGCTGTTTTTT	CASSQPVRGGLAGPAGELFF	-	TRBV3-1/TRBV3-2	TRBJ2-2	TRBD2
TGTGCCAGCAGTTACGGGCTAGCGGGGGCCTTTAAAGAGACCCAGTACTTC	CASSYGLAGAFKETQYF	-	TRBV6-2/TRBV6-3	TRBJ2-5	TRBD2
TGCGCCAGCAGCCAAGACGGACTAGCGGGGAACTATGAGCAGTTCTTC	CASSQDGLAGNYEQFF	-	TRBV4-3	TRBJ2-1	TRBD2
TGCGCCAGCAGCTTGACGGAGAAGCAGTTCTTC	CASSLTEKQFF	-	TRBV5-1	TRBJ2-1	-
TGTGCCAGCAGCACCCAGGAGGCGGGGGGGCCTCTTACAGATACGCAGTATTTT	CASSTQEAGGPLTDTQYF	-	TRBV7-2	TRBJ2-3	TRBD2
TGCGCCAGCAGCTTGGAGGGCCGGGCAGAAAAACTGTTTTTT	CASSLEGRAEKLFF	-	TRBV5-1	TRBJ1-4	-
TGTGCCAGCAGCCAAGTCTGGGGCACGGGGGCGGCTAATGAAAAACTGTTTTTT	CASSQVWGTGAANEKLFF	-	TRBV4-2	TRBJ1-4	-
TGTGCCAGCAGCCAAATGAGTGCGGGGGGACTCCAAGAGACCCAGTACTTC	CASSQMSAGGLQETQYF	-	TRBV4-2	TRBJ2-5	TRBD2